These 28 T cell receptor beta chains were sequenced from one sample in a study of T cell clusters in autoimmune cytopenias. One tube held mixed TRB-A and TRB-B primer pools for touch-down PCR. TCRdb re-analyzed the multiplex PCR reads; it lists each CDR3 protein once, without DNA. Across 6,000 to 7,000 distinct CDR3 sequences, the top ten clones capture approximately 7.5% of the sample. TRB was amplified from about 270 ng of peripheral blood genomic DNA per sample. These sequences were also reported in another study, on T cell repertoires in aging, cancer and after chemotherapy.

Sequenced: peripheral blood. Receptors originate from a human donor in good health.

The chain carries TRBV6-1 and TRBJ1-5. Per the germline V gene, CDR1 is MNHNS and CDR2 is SASEGT. The CDR3 consists of 13 residues. The CDR3 reads CACTGGGNQPQHF.

The chain recombines TRBV7-6 with TRBJ1-1; TCRdb outputs TRBD1, but without DNA this stays unchecked. This CDR3 is 12 amino acids long. The V gene's germline CDR1 is SGHVS and CDR2 FNYEAQ. Here the CDR3 reads CASSLAGDEAFF.

This clonotype is identified as medium-sized (0.01 to 0.1%) from frequency. The chain is built from TRBV12-3 or TRBV12-4 and TRBJ2-1; TCRdb lists TRBD1, though no DNA is available to test this call. The CDR3 runs to 12 residues. CDR3 region: CASSLTGGEQFF.

Its frequency marks this clonotype as medium-sized. The chain has TRBV18 and TRBJ1-2. CDR1 and CDR2 from the germline V gene are KGHSH and LQKENI. CDR3 length equals 14 residues. The CDR3 spells CASSPGGGDHGYTF.

This sequence joins TRBV11-2 and TRBJ1-3. Per germline, CDR1 SGHAT and CDR2 FQNNGV. The CDR3 spans 16 residues. CDR3 sequence reads: CASSSFGGTSGNTIYF.

In terms of frequency, this clonotype is medium-sized. The CDR3 spells CASSRLGGEAYGYTF. The V call is TRBV19, the J call TRBJ1-2; without DNA, the TCRdb call of TRBD1 cannot be checked. This CDR3 is built from 15 residues. Germline assignment: CDR1 LNHDA and CDR2 SQIVND (reference sequence).

The chain combines TRBV5-4 with TRBJ1-6. Per germline, CDR1 SGHNT and CDR2 YYREEE (reference sequence). The length of the CDR3 is 15 residues. The CDR3 spells CASSWESLNNSPLHF. Complete variable domain (other parts from reference TRBV5-4 and TRBJ1-6): ETGVTQSPTHLIKTRGQQVTLRCSSQSGHNTVSWYQQALGQGPQFIFQYYREEENGRGNFPPRFSGLQFPNYSSELNVNALELDDSALYLCASSWESLNNSPLHFGNGTRLTVT.

This clonotype is labeled medium-sized based on frequency. This sequence joins TRBV19 and TRBJ2-7; the TCRdb call, TRBD2, lacks DNA for checking. The CDR3 is 15 residues long. CDR1 LNHDA and CDR2 SQIVND come from the germline V gene (reference sequence). The CDR3 loop is CASSTLGGKLFEQYF.

Its frequency marks this clonotype as medium-sized (0.01 to 0.1%). The chain is built from TRBV6-5 and TRBJ2-2; the D call of TRBD1 rests on TCRdb alone, since no DNA is present to check it. The CDR3 is made up of 15 amino acids. Germline V gives CDR1 MNHEY, CDR2 SVGAGI. This chain's CDR3 is CASSRAPGDTGELFF.

Frequency places this clonotype as medium-sized. This chain connects TRBV19 to TRBJ1-2. Germline CDR1 reads LNHDA; CDR2 reads SQIVND (reference sequence). The CDR3 totals 13 residues. The CDR3 reads CASNGPFNYGYTF.

This clonotype shows up as medium-sized by frequency. The chain uses TRBV27 and TRBJ2-2; TCRdb returns TRBD1, unconfirmable since there is no DNA. Germline V CDR1 and CDR2: MNHEY, SMNVEV (reference sequence). The CDR3 consists of 14 residues. CDR3 region: CASSSSRGTGELFF.

The gene calls are TRBV27 and TRBJ1-2. The germline V gene has CDR1 MNHEY and CDR2 SMNVEV (reference sequence). The CDR3 covers 14 residues. The CDR3 here is CASSKSTAHYGYTF.

The rearrangement joins TRBV12-3 or TRBV12-4 to TRBJ1-2; the D gene TCRdb calls, TRBD1, cannot be checked with no DNA. This CDR3 is 13 amino acids long. The chain's CDR3 is CASSLGRGLGYTF.

The V call is TRBV6-6, the J call TRBJ1-2. Germline V gene lookup returns CDR1 MNHNY and CDR2 SVGAGI (reference sequence). The CDR3 is 12 amino acids. CDR3 in amino acids: CASSLGGTGYTF.

This clonotype counts as medium-sized by frequency. V usage is TRBV5-5 and J usage is TRBJ2-3; no DNA is available, so the TRBD1 call from TCRdb remains unchecked. The CDR3 has 15 residues. Germline-derived CDR1 and CDR2 are SGHKS and YYEKEE (reference sequence). The CDR3 reads CASIRGTGFTDTQYF. The variable domain in full, completed from reference TRBV5-5 and TRBJ2-3, reads DAGVTQSPTHLIKTRGQQVTLRCSPISGHKSVSWYQQVLGQGPQFIFQYYEKEERGRGNFPDRFSARQFPNYSSELNVNALLLGDSALYLCASIRGTGFTDTQYFGPGTRLTVL.

By frequency, this clonotype registers medium-sized (0.01 to 0.1%). J is TRBJ2-2 and V is TRBV18. The CDR3 totals 15 residues. CDR1 KGHSH and CDR2 LQKENI come from the germline V gene. The CDR3 protein is CASSPPSLAYGELFF.

The chain couples TRBV24-1 to TRBJ2-1; no DNA is available, so the TRBD1 call from TCRdb remains unchecked. Germline V gene lookup returns CDR1 KGHDR and CDR2 SFDVKD. The CDR3 runs 16 residues. The CDR3 sequence: CATSDLGQGPYNEQFF.

The chain is built from TRBV27 and TRBJ1-2; TCRdb picks TRBD1, but there is no DNA to check that call. CDR3 length: 13 residues. Germline CDR1 reads MNHEY; CDR2 reads SMNVEV (reference sequence). This CDR3 is CAAALGGGYGYTF.

The CDR3 here is CASSLAGAKNIQYF. The chain has TRBV12-3 or TRBV12-4 and TRBJ2-4. The CDR3 totals 14 residues.

V is TRBV12-3 or TRBV12-4 and J is TRBJ1-2; with no DNA, the TCRdb D assignment of TRBD1 cannot be verified. This CDR3 is 16 amino acids long. The CDR3 protein is CASSFTIMSTGMGYTF.

This sequence joins TRBV27 and TRBJ1-1; there is no DNA to check the TCRdb D call of TRBD1. Germline-derived CDR1 and CDR2 are MNHEY and SMNVEV (reference sequence). The CDR3 contains 15 residues. CDR3: CASSFPPGSGTEAFF.

The chain recombines TRBV12-3 or TRBV12-4 with TRBJ1-3. This CDR3 has 13 amino acids. CDR3 amino acids: CASSGRSGNTIYF.

The chain couples TRBV4-3 to TRBJ2-7; the TCRdb call, TRBD1, lacks DNA for checking. The CDR3 extends over 17 amino acids. Germline V CDR1 and CDR2: LGHNA, YSLEER. The CDR3 protein is CASSQEGGNSPSYEQYF.

The chain links TRBV7-2 to TRBJ2-1. CDR3 length: 14 residues. Germline loops: CDR1 SGHTA, CDR2 FQGNSA. CDR3 sequence: CASSLGYSYNEQFF. The full variable domain, rest sourced from reference TRBV7-2 and TRBJ2-1, is GAGVSQSPSNKVTEKGKDVELRCDPISGHTALYWYRQSLGQGLEFLIYFQGNSAPDKSGLPSDRFSAERTGGSVSTLTIQRTQQEDSAVYLCASSLGYSYNEQFFGPGTRLTVL.

According to its frequency, this clonotype is medium-sized (0.01 to 0.1%). This sequence joins TRBV19 and TRBJ1-5. Germline-derived CDR1 and CDR2 are LNHDA and SQIVND (reference sequence). The CDR3 runs 13 residues. The CDR3 protein is CASSIDSGDPQHF.

The rearrangement uses TRBV5-6 and TRBJ2-1. Per the germline V gene, CDR1 is SGHDT and CDR2 is YYEEEE. CDR3 size: 11 residues. The CDR3 sequence: CASSFLGEQFF.

The chain has TRBV7-2 and TRBJ1-6; TCRdb's D call, TRBD1, is unchecked because there is no DNA. The CDR3 loop spans 16 amino acids. CDR1 is SGHTA, CDR2 FQGNSA, per germline. CDR3 loop: CASSLLQGSYNSPLHF.

Frequency places this clonotype as medium-sized. The chain carries TRBV5-5 and TRBJ2-2; the D call of TRBD2 rests on TCRdb alone, since no DNA is present to check it. This CDR3 comprises 15 residues. In germline, CDR1 is SGHKS, CDR2 YYEKEE (reference sequence). The CDR3 region is CASSFSPGDTGELFF.